These T cell receptor beta chains were read from a single sample in a study of shared clonotypes between healthy human individuals. The table came from immunoSEQ multiplex PCR; TCRdb's copy has only in-frame clones and leaves some out. The sample yields 2 million to 3 million clones, approximately 93% seen once. The sample consisted of naive CD4+ T cells from PBMCs. These receptor sequences come from a man aged 18 to 30 in good health. Some clones in this sample may be carry-over from other donors' samples. CDR3s include the opening cysteine and the closing phenylalanine or tryptophan. Each record gives: V gene, J gene, D gene, clone size, CDR3 DNA, CDR3 protein. The D gene is left open where the match is weak. Expanded clones are given a class, and other clones once, few, many or no size at all.

TRBV18	TRBJ2-7	-	-	TGTGCCAGCTCACCAACGGCAGGGCCTTACGAGCAGTACTTC	CASSPTAGPYEQYF
TRBV18	TRBJ2-1	TRBD1	-	TGTGCCAGCTCACCAGAGTCAGGGGGTAAACAGCATGAGCAGTTCTTC	CASSPESGGKQHEQFF
TRBV6-1	TRBJ2-5	-	-	TGTGCCAGCATTAAAACGGACCTAGTTTCGGCCCAGTACTTC	CASIKTDLVSAQYF
TRBV13	TRBJ1-1	TRBD1	-	TGTGCCAGCAGCTCGAGGGGGCGCCTTAAAACTGAAGCTTTCTTT	CASSSRGRLKTEAFF
TRBV29-1	TRBJ2-5	-	-	TGCAGCGCTAAGGGACCGGTGAGGCAGTACTTC	CSAKGPVRQYF
TRBV28	TRBJ2-4	-	-	TGTGCCACCCTTCCTTTTGGGGGGCAAAAAGCCAAAAACATTCAGTACTTC	CATLPFGGQKAKNIQYF
TRBV6-1	TRBJ2-5	-	-	TGTGCCAGCAGTGAAAGTTCTCCGGGCGAGACCCAGTACTTC	CASSESSPGETQYF
TRBV10-1	TRBJ2-2	TRBD2	once	TGCGCCAGCAGCGCCCAACTAGCGGTAACCGGGGAGCTGTTTTTT	CASSAQLAVTGELFF
TRBV7-2	TRBJ2-1	-	-	TGTGCCAGCAGCACCCGGACGGGCCCCAATGAGCAGTTCTTC	CASSTRTGPNEQFF
TRBV7-8	TRBJ2-1	-	-	TGTGCCAGCAGCCATGGGACCGATTACAATGAGCAGTTCTTC	CASSHGTDYNEQFF
TRBV6-4	TRBJ2-5	TRBD2	-	TGTGCCAGCAGTGTTACTCGATGGACTAGCGGGAGTAAAGAGACCCAGTACTTC	CASSVTRWTSGSKETQYF
TRBV9	TRBJ2-7	-	-	TGTGCCAGCAGCGAGGGGACAATCGGGTACGAGCAGTACTTC	CASSEGTIGYEQYF
TRBV7-6	TRBJ1-2	-	-	TGTGCCAGCAGCCCCAAAGTCTTTGGGTCAGGAGGGGGCTACACCTTC	CASSPKVFGSGGGYTF
TRBV28	TRBJ2-7	TRBD2	-	TGTGCCAGCAGACCAGGGACTAGCTACCACGAGCAGTACTTC	CASRPGTSYHEQYF
TRBV2	TRBJ1-5	TRBD1	-	TGTGCCAGCAGTGGGACAGGGCAAACGTATAGCAATCAGCCCCAGCATTTT	CASSGTGQTYSNQPQHF
TRBV19	TRBJ2-5	-	-	TGTGCCAGTAGACCTAACCAAGAGACCCAGTACTTC	CASRPNQETQYF
TRBV11-2	TRBJ2-7	-	-	TGTGCCAGCAGCATCAAGGCCTGGGGGGCCGTCTACGAGCAGTACTTC	CASSIKAWGAVYEQYF
TRBV4-3	TRBJ2-5	TRBD2	once	TGCGCCAGCAGCCCTCAGGCGGGAGTGACCGAGACCCAGTACTTC	CASSPQAGVTETQYF
TRBV11-2	TRBJ2-7	TRBD1	-	TGTGCCAGCAGCACCCTGGGACAGTCGATATCCTACGAGCAGTACTTC	CASSTLGQSISYEQYF
TRBV7-9	TRBJ1-5	-	-	TGTGCCAGCAGCTTATCGTCCGGACAGAGAAATCAGCCCCAGCATTTT	CASSLSSGQRNQPQHF
TRBV14	TRBJ1-3	-	-	TGTGCCAGCAGCCACGGCAGCTTCTCTGGAAACACCATATATTTT	CASSHGSFSGNTIYF
TRBV19	TRBJ1-2	-	-	TGTGCCAGTAGTATTGGGGTCCGTTTGAGCTACACCTTC	CASSIGVRLSYTF
TRBV21-1	TRBJ2-4	-	-	TGTGCCAGCAGCTCCCCCCCAGGGCCCAAAAACATTCAGTACTTC	CASSSPPGPKNIQYF